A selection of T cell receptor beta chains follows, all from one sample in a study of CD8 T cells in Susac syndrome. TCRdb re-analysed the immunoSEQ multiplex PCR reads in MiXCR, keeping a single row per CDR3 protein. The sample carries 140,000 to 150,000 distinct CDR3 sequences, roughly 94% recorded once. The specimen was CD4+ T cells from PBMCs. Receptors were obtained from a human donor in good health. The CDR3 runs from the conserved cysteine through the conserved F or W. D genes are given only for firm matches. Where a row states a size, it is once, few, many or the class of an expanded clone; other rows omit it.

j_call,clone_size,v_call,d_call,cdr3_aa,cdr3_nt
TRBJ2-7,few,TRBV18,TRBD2,CASSPVAGERVYEQYF,TGTGCCAGCTCACCCGTGGCGGGAGAGCGGGTCTACGAGCAGTACTTC
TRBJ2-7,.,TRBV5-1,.,CASSLGLDVIYEQYF,TGCGCCAGCAGCTTGGGGCTAGACGTAATCTACGAGCAGTACTTC
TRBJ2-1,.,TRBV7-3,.,CASSPVGAVSYNEQFF,TGTGCCAGCAGCCCAGTTGGCGCTGTCTCCTACAATGAGCAGTTCTTC
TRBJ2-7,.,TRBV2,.,CATSKEYEQYF,TGTGCCACCTCGAAGGAATACGAGCAGTACTTC
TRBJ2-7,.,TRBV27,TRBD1,CASSRDSPYEQYF,TGTGCCAGCAGTAGGGACAGTCCCTACGAGCAGTACTTC
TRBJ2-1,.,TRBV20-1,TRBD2,CSASGTSGRYEQFF,TGCAGTGCTTCCGGGACTAGCGGGAGATACGAGCAGTTCTTC
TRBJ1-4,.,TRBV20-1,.,CSAIQPSNEKLFF,TGCAGTGCTATCCAACCATCTAATGAAAAACTGTTTTTT
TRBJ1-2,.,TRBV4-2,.,CASSEYQQGMDGYTF,TGTGCCAGCAGTGAATACCAACAGGGAATGGATGGCTACACCTTC
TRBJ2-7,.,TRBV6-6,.,CASSYSPGDEQYF,TGTGCCAGCAGTTACTCGCCAGGAGACGAGCAGTACTTC
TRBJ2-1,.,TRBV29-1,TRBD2,CSAARGTSISDEQFF,TGCAGCGCCGCCCGAGGGACTAGCATATCAGATGAGCAGTTCTTC
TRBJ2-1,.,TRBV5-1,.,CASSLDRTTYNEQFF,TGCGCCAGCAGCTTGGACAGAACCACCTACAATGAGCAGTTCTTC
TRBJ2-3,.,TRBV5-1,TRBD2,CASRKAGVSPDTQYF,TGCGCCAGCAGAAAAGCGGGAGTGAGCCCAGATACGCAGTATTTT
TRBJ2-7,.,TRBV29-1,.,CSVGGGLSSYEQYF,TGCAGCGTGGGCGGGGGCCTATCCTCCTACGAGCAGTACTTC
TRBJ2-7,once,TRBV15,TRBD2,CATSRGLAELSYEQYF,TGTGCCACCAGCAGAGGACTAGCGGAACTCTCCTACGAGCAGTACTTC
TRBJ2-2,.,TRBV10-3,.,CAISGGTGGMIAGELFF,TGTGCCATCAGTGGCGGGACGGGCGGTATGATCGCCGGGGAGCTGTTTTTT
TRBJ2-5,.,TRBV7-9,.,CASKGEETQYF,TGTGCCAGCAAAGGGGAAGAGACCCAGTACTTC
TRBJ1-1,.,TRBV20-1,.,CSANKGGRGEAFF,TGCAGTGCTAATAAGGGGGGTCGTGGCGAAGCTTTCTTT
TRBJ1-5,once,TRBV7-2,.,CASSPSGGGNQPQHF,TGTGCCAGCAGCCCATCGGGGGGGGGCAACCAGCCCCAGCATTTT
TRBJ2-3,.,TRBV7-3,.,CASSGRGDTQYF,TGTGCCAGCAGCGGAAGAGGCGATACGCAGTATTTT
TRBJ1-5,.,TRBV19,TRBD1,CASKRGQGQPQHF,TGTGCCAGTAAGAGGGGGCAGGGGCAGCCCCAGCATTTT
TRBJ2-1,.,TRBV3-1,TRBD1,CASSQPGQPYNEQFF,TGTGCCAGCAGCCAACCGGGACAGCCCTACAATGAGCAGTTCTTC
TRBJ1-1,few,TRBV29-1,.,CSVDKGSGTEAFF,TGCAGCGTTGATAAGGGTTCAGGCACTGAAGCTTTCTTT
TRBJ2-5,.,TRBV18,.,CASSPRQETQYF,TGTGCCAGCTCACCTAGGCAAGAGACCCAGTACTTC
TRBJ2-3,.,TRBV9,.,CASSVDSSVDTQYF,TGTGCCAGCAGCGTAGATTCGTCAGTGGATACGCAGTATTTT
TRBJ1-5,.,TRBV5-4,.,CASSVRGEGNQPQHF,TGTGCCAGCAGCGTGCGAGGGGAAGGCAATCAGCCCCAGCATTTT
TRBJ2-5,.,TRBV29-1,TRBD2,CSVEDPLAGVGETQYF,TGCAGCGTTGAAGATCCCCTAGCGGGAGTTGGTGAGACCCAGTACTTC
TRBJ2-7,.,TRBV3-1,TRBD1,CASSLTGAREQYF,TGTGCCAGCAGCCTAACAGGGGCGAGGGAGCAGTACTTC
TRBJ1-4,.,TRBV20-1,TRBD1,CSAIPDRGRRINEKLFF,TGCAGTGCTATACCCGACAGGGGCAGGCGGATAAATGAAAAACTGTTTTTT
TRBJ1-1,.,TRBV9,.,CASSPEGERVSTEAFF,TGTGCCAGCAGCCCTGAGGGGGAACGAGTGAGCACTGAAGCTTTCTTT
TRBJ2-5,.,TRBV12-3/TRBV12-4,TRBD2,CASSLRLARETQYF,TGTGCCAGCAGTCTACGACTAGCGCGTGAGACCCAGTACTTC
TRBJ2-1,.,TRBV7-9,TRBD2,CASSSRTRLNEQFF,TGTGCCAGCAGCTCCCGGACTAGATTGAATGAGCAGTTCTTC
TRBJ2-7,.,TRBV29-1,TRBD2,CSVARPPGRTSGTHEQYF,TGCAGCGTTGCGAGACCCCCCGGCAGGACTAGCGGGACTCACGAGCAGTACTTC
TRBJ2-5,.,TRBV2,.,CASSGQIQETQYF,TGTGCCAGCAGTGGACAGATTCAAGAGACCCAGTACTTC
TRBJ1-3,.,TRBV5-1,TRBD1,CASSLGTGAGNTIYF,TGCGCCAGCAGCTTGGGCACAGGGGCTGGAAACACCATATATTTT
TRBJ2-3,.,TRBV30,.,CAWSGGGRTDTQYF,TGTGCCTGGAGTGGTGGGGGCCGGACAGATACGCAGTATTTT
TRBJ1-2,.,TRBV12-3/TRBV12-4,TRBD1,CASSARQGYYGYTF,TGTGCCAGCAGTGCCCGACAGGGTTACTATGGCTACACCTTC
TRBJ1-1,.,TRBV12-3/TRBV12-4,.,CASSLGGEAFF,TGTGCCAGCAGTTTGGGGGGTGAAGCTTTCTTT
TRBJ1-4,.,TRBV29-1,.,CSVAQTWEEKLFF,TGCAGCGTTGCCCAGACCTGGGAGGAAAAACTGTTTTTT
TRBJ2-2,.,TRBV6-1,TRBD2,CATLPGLAISGELFF,TGTGCCACCCTACCGGGACTAGCGATTTCCGGGGAGCTGTTTTTT
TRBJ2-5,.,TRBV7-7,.,CASSLVGSGETQYF,TGTGCTAGCAGCTTAGTAGGGAGTGGAGAGACCCAGTACTTC
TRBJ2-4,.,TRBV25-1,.,CASSEGGRGLAKNIQYF,TGTGCCAGCAGTGAAGGTGGTAGGGGACTAGCCAAAAACATTCAGTACTTC
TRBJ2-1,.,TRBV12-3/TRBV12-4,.,CASRPTGRDNEQFF,TGTGCCAGCAGGCCGACAGGGAGGGACAATGAGCAGTTCTTC
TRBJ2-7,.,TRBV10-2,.,CASRSGGIYEQYF,TGCGCCAGCAGAAGCGGAGGTATCTACGAGCAGTACTTC
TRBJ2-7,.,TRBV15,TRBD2,CATSRDRLAGGPPYF,TGTGCCACCAGCAGAGACAGACTAGCGGGAGGGCCGCCGTACTTC
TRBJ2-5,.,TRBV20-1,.,CSATRVYGETQYF,TGCAGTGCTACCAGGGTTTATGGGGAGACCCAGTACTTC
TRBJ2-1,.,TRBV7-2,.,CASSLTLDEFF,TGTGCCAGCAGCTTAACGCTAGATGAGTTCTTC
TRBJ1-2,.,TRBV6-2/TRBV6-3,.,CASSTPNYGYTF,TGTGCCAGCAGTACCCCCAACTATGGCTACACCTTC
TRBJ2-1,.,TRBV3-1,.,CASSQVGTGNSYNEQFF,TGTGCCAGCAGCCAAGTCGGTACAGGGAACTCCTACAATGAGCAGTTCTTC
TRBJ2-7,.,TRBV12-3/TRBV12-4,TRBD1,CASTQGKRTGWMFEQYF,TGTGCCAGCACCCAAGGTAAACGGACAGGGTGGATGTTCGAGCAGTACTTC
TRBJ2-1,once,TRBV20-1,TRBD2,CSAMILAGGLNEQFF,TGCAGTGCTATGATACTAGCGGGAGGACTCAATGAGCAGTTCTTC
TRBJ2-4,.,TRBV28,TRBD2,CASSLPAGGDIQYF,TGTGCCAGCAGTTTACCAGCGGGAGGGGATATTCAGTACTTC
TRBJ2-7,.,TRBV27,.,CASIPYEQYF,TGTGCCAGCATACCCTACGAGCAGTACTTC
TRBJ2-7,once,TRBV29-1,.,CSVAARGLSYEQYF,TGCAGCGTAGCAGCGAGAGGGCTCTCCTACGAGCAGTACTTC
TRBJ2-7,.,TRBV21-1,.,CAGTTATYEQYF,TGTGCCGGAACGACAGCGACCTACGAGCAGTACTTC
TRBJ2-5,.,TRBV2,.,CASSEAWETQYF,TGTGCCAGCAGTGAAGCTTGGGAGACCCAGTACTTC